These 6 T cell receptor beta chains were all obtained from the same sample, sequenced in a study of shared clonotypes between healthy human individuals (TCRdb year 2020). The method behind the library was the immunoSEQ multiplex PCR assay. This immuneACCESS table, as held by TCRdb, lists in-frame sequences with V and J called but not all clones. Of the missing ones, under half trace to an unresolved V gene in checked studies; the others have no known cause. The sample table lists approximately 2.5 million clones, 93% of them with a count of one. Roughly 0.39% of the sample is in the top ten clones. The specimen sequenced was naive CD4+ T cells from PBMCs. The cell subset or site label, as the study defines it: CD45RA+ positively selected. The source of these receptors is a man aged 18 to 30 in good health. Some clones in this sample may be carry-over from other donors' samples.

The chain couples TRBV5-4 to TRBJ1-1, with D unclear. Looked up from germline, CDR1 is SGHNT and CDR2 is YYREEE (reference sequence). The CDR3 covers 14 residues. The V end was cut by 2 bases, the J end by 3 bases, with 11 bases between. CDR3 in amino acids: CASSLETRHTEAFF. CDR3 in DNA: TGTGCCAGCAGCTTAGAAACCCGACACACTGAAGCTTTCTTT.

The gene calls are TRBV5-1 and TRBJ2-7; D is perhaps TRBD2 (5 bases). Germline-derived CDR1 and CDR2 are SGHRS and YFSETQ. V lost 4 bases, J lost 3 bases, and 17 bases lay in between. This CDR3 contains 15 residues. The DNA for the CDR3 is TGCGCCAGCAGCCCCCCGGCCAGCGGTTTCTACGAGCAGTACTTC. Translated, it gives CASSPPASGFYEQYF.

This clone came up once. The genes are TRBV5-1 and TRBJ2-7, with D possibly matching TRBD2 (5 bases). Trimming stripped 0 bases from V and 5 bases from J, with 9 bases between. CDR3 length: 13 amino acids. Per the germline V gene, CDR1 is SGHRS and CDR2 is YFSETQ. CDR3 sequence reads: CASSLGGIDEQYF. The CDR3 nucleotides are TGCGCCAGCAGCTTGGGAGGGATCGACGAGCAGTACTTC.

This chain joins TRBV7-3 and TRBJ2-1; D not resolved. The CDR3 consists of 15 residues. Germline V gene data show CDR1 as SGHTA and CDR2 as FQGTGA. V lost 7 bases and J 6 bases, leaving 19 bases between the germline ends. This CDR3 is CASTLTNEFFNEQFF. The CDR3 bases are TGTGCCAGCACCCTGACCAACGAGTTTTTCAATGAGCAGTTCTTC.

The CDR3 DNA reads TGTGCCTGGAGTGTTCAGGGGGCGCGCGAGCAGTACTTC. Encoded protein: CAWSVQGAREQYF. V gene TRBV30 combines with J gene TRBJ2-7, with 8 nucleotides matching TRBD1. CDR3 length equals 13 residues. The germline CDR1 and CDR2 sequences are GTSNPN and SVGIG (reference sequence). With 0 bases clipped from V and 6 bases from J, the junction kept 4 bases outside the gene matches.

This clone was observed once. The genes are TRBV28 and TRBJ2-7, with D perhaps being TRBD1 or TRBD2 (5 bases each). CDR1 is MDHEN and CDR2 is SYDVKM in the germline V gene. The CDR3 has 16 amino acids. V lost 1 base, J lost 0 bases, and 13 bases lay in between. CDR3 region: CASSLSGTRSSYEQYF. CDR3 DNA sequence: TGTGCCAGCAGTTTATCCGGGACCAGGAGCTCCTACGAGCAGTACTTC.